Following are 31 T cell receptor beta chains from one sample sequenced in a study of T cell changes during pregnancy in multiple sclerosis. The data were produced by immunoSEQ multiplex PCR, yet TCRdb's version contains in-frame clones alone and is incomplete. The profile shows about 68,000 clones, 92% of them singletons. The specimen was peripheral blood, collected in the second trimester of pregnancy. These TCRs come from a female donor in good health, enrolled as a control in a pregnancy study.

The V gene is TRBV5-4, the J gene TRBJ2-7; 7 bases map to TRBD2. Germline assignment: CDR1 SGHNT and CDR2 YYREEE (reference sequence). The CDR3 has 15 amino acids. Trimming cost V 1 base and J 0 bases; bases outside gene matches: 4. The CDR3 DNA follows: TGTGCCAGCAGCTTGATCGGGAGGATCTCCTACGAGCAGTACTTC. It specifies CASSLIGRISYEQYF.

The V gene is TRBV4-2, the J gene TRBJ2-3, with 11 bases fitting TRBD2. Germline V gene sequence: CDR1 LGHNA, CDR2 YNFKEQ. The CDR3 extends over 16 amino acids. Trimming removed 5 bases from V and 0 bases from J; junction bases left unmatched: 4. This chain's CDR3 is CASSYRTSGSTDTQYF. The CDR3 DNA is TGTGCCAGCAGCTACCGGACTAGCGGGAGCACAGATACGCAGTATTTT.

The chain uses TRBV9 and TRBJ1-3, with D unresolved. The CDR3 has 14 residues. Trimming pared 4 bases from V and 8 bases from J, leaving 16 bases between. Germline assignment: CDR1 SGDLS and CDR2 YYNGEE. The CDR3 nucleotides are TGTGCCAGCAGCTCCCGGGGAGGGCGGGACACCATATATTTT. The encoded protein is CASSSRGGRDTIYF.

V is TRBV6-5 and J is TRBJ2-3; no firm D call. V lost 3 bases to trimming and J lost 0 bases, with 10 bases between them. The CDR3 extends over 15 amino acids. Germline V gives CDR1 MNHEY, CDR2 SVGAGI. CDR3 sequence reads: CASSYGPTSTDTQYF. Here the CDR3 DNA reads TGTGCCAGCAGTTATGGGCCTACTAGCACAGATACGCAGTATTTT.

V is TRBV29-1 and J is TRBJ2-2, with unresolved D. Trimming cost V 5 bases and J 6 bases, with 10 bases left between them. The CDR3 contains 12 residues. Germline values: CDR1 SQVTM, CDR2 ANQGSEA. CDR3 region: CSVLQLSGELFF. DNA for the CDR3: TGCAGCGTTCTCCAACTTTCCGGGGAGCTGTTTTTT.

The chain uses TRBV30 and TRBJ1-6, with 7 nucleotides matching TRBD1. Unmatched junction bases numbered 9, after V lost 3 bases and J lost 7 bases. The CDR3 is made up of 15 amino acids. Germline lookup yields CDR1 GTSNPN and CDR2 SVGIG (reference sequence). CDR3 protein: CAWRLGGTVNSPLHF. The CDR3 nucleotides read TGTGCCTGGAGGCTAGGGGGGACAGTGAATTCACCCCTCCACTTT.

The chain has TRBV7-9 and TRBJ2-7; D may be TRBD2 (8 bases). Per germline, CDR1 SEHNR and CDR2 FQNEAQ (reference sequence). The ends were cut back, 8 bases at V and 7 bases at J, with 18 bases in the middle. The CDR3 loop spans 13 amino acids. CDR3 amino acids: CASLREGAGEQYF. The CDR3 nucleotides read TGTGCCAGCCTTCGGGAGGGGGCGGGAGAGCAGTACTTC.

The CDR3 nucleotides are TGTGCCAGCTCCCCTCCCGGGACCCAGTACTTC. Translation: CASSPPGTQYF. The chain links TRBV18 to TRBJ2-5, with D unclear. The germline V gene has CDR1 KGHSH and CDR2 LQKENI. There are 11 residues in the CDR3. Trimming cost V 6 bases and J 7 bases, with 9 bases left between them.

V and J are TRBV7-9 and TRBJ2-3; D gene unclear. Trimming took off 1 base at V and 2 bases at J, with 7 bases between the two ends. This CDR3 spans 14 amino acids. CDR1 SEHNR and CDR2 FQNEAQ come from the germline V gene (reference sequence). This CDR3 reads CASSLGEPTDTQYF. CDR3 DNA: TGTGCCAGCAGCTTAGGAGAGCCCACAGATACGCAGTATTTT. The full variable domain, completed using reference TRBV7-9 and TRBJ2-3, is DTGVSQNPRHKITKRGQNVTFRCDPISEHNRLYWYRQTLGQGPEFLTYFQNEAQLEKSRLLSDRFSAERPKGSFSTLEIQRTEQGDSAMYLCASSLGEPTDTQYFGPGTRLTVL.

V and J are TRBV7-9 and TRBJ2-3; TRBD1 aligns across 7 bases. The CDR3 is 17 residues long. The ends lost 5 bases at V and 4 bases at J; junction bases unmatched: 15. In germline, CDR1 is SEHNR, CDR2 FQNEAQ (reference sequence). DNA of the CDR3: TGTGCCAGCAGCCCCCCTATGACAGGGCTGGACGCAGATACGCAGTATTTT. Translating it yields CASSPPMTGLDADTQYF.

The rearrangement joins TRBV4-1 to TRBJ2-7; 11 bases align to TRBD1. The CDR3 has 16 amino acids. With V trimmed by 4 bases and J by 6 bases, 11 bases remained unmatched. Germline CDR1 and CDR2: MGHRA and YSYEKL. The CDR3: CASSLRDRGIVGEQYF. CDR3 sequence (DNA): TGCGCCAGCAGCCTTCGGGACAGGGGGATCGTCGGCGAGCAGTACTTC.

The chain carries TRBV5-1 and TRBJ1-2; 11 positions match TRBD1. CDR1 and CDR2 from the germline V gene are SGHRS and YFSETQ. The trim removed 3 bases at V and 7 bases at J, leaving 5 bases unmatched. This CDR3 spans 14 amino acids. In DNA form, the CDR3 reads TGCGCCAGCAGCTCGGACAGGGGGCAGGGTGGCTACACCTTC. This gives the protein CASSSDRGQGGYTF.

This chain joins TRBV30 and TRBJ1-1, with 10 bases fitting TRBD1. The germline gives CDR1 GTSNPN, CDR2 SVGIG (reference sequence). This CDR3 is built from 14 residues. Trimming at V came to 0 bases and at J to 4 bases, leaving 2 bases not matched to a gene. This CDR3 is CAWSVRTGGTEAFF. CDR3 DNA sequence: TGTGCCTGGAGTGTAAGGACAGGGGGCACTGAAGCTTTCTTT.

This clone was seen only a few times. J is TRBJ2-7 and V is TRBV11-2; TRBD2 matches 12 bases. This CDR3 comprises 18 residues. From germline, CDR1 is SGHAT and CDR2 FQNNGV. The V segment lost 5 bases and the J segment 7 bases; nucleotides outside the gene matches: 18. The DNA for the CDR3 is TGTGCCAGCAGCCTCCGACAGGATCGGACTAGCGGGATACCGGAGCAGTACTTC. This encodes CASSLRQDRTSGIPEQYF.

The V and J genes are TRBV29-1 and TRBJ1-1, with a weak D call TRBD1 (6 bases). This CDR3 is built from 13 residues. In germline, CDR1 is SQVTM, CDR2 ANQGSEA. Trimming cost V 0 bases and J 11 bases, with 16 bases left between them. The CDR3 DNA reads as TGCAGCGTTGAAGATCGGTCCCCAGGGGAGGCTTTCTTT. It translates to CSVEDRSPGEAFF.

This clone was seen once. The genes are TRBV27 and TRBJ1-2; the match to TRBD1 covers 10 bases. The CDR3 is made up of 14 amino acids. Germline assignment: CDR1 MNHEY and CDR2 SMNVEV (reference sequence). Trimming took 5 bases from V and 4 from J; bases not matched to a gene: 4. The CDR3 protein is CASSPGTGVYGYTF. Written as DNA, the CDR3 is TGTGCCAGCAGTCCCGGGACAGGGGTCTATGGCTACACCTTC.

The J gene is TRBJ1-4, the V gene TRBV5-4; 9 nucleotides agree with TRBD1. This CDR3 is 18 amino acids long. Germline CDR1 and CDR2: SGHNT and YYREEE (reference sequence). Unmatched junction bases numbered 9, after V lost 0 bases and J lost 3 bases. CDR3 nucleotides: TGTGCCAGCAGCTTGGCCCAGGGACAGGGACTTTCTAATGAAAAACTGTTTTTT. It translates to CASSLAQGQGLSNEKLFF.

The V and J genes are TRBV7-3 and TRBJ1-1; D might be TRBD1 (6 bases). Per the germline V gene, CDR1 is SGHTA and CDR2 is FQGTGA. This CDR3 comprises 15 residues. Trimming took off 0 bases at V and 5 bases at J, with 13 bases between the two ends. Here the CDR3 reads CASSLTGGRGTEAFF. The DNA of the CDR3 is TGTGCCAGCAGCTTAACGGGGGGGCGAGGGACTGAAGCTTTCTTT.

This clone showed up just a few times. The CDR3 region is CASSYGRETQYF. Written as DNA, the CDR3 is TGTGCCAGCAGTTACGGGAGGGAGACCCAGTACTTC. The V and J genes are TRBV6-5 and TRBJ2-5, with D maybe TRBD2 (6 bases). The V and J ends lost 2 bases and 5 bases respectively, with 6 bases between them. Germline-derived CDR1 and CDR2 are MNHEY and SVGAGI. This CDR3 contains 12 residues.

This chain links TRBV28 with TRBJ2-7; D is perhaps TRBD2 (5 bases). The CDR3 is 13 residues long. V was shortened by 6 bases and J by 3 bases, with 12 bases between the two germline ends. CDR1 and CDR2 (germline): MDHEN, SYDVKM. The CDR3 here is CASSRPGIYEQYF. CDR3 sequence (DNA): TGTGCCAGCAGCAGACCGGGAATCTACGAGCAGTACTTC.

The CDR3 DNA is TGTGCCAGCAGTTACTCGAGTAGCGGGAGATCCGAGCAGTACTTC. It specifies CASSYSSSGRSEQYF. J is TRBJ2-7 and V is TRBV6-5; 9 bases fit TRBD2. The CDR3 totals 15 residues. Per germline, CDR1 MNHEY and CDR2 SVGAGI. The V gene end was trimmed by 0 bases and the J gene end by 6 bases; junction bases not matched to a gene: 6.

The chain couples TRBV27 to TRBJ2-7; weak D call: TRBD2 (6 bases). V was trimmed by 8 bases and J by 1 base, leaving 18 bases between them. The CDR3 is 15 residues long. Germline CDR1 reads MNHEY; CDR2 reads SMNVEV (reference sequence). This chain's CDR3 is CASSAGGRASYEQYF. DNA of the CDR3: TGTGCCAGCTCCGCCGGGGGTCGGGCATCCTACGAGCAGTACTTC.

V and J are TRBV5-8 and TRBJ2-1; TRBD2 is a possible D gene (6 bases). Germline CDR1 reads SGHTS; CDR2 reads YDEGEE. Trimming left V 5 bases short and J 9 bases short, with 27 bases between. CDR3 length equals 17 residues. The CDR3: CASSSLATSATWGEQFF. Written as DNA, the CDR3 is TGTGCCAGCAGTTCGCTAGCGACCAGCGCGACATGGGGTGAGCAGTTCTTC.

The chain carries TRBV19 and TRBJ1-6, with a weak D call TRBD1 (5 bases). Germline-derived CDR1 and CDR2 are LNHDA and SQIVND (reference sequence). Trimming pared 6 bases from V and 2 bases from J, leaving 14 bases between. This CDR3 is 16 amino acids long. The CDR3 sequence is CASRTTGGAYNSPLHF. The CDR3 DNA reads TGTGCCAGTAGAACCACCGGGGGGGCCTATAATTCACCCCTCCACTTT.

The V and J genes are TRBV28 and TRBJ2-5, with 9 bases fitting TRBD2. Germline lookup yields CDR1 MDHEN and CDR2 SYDVKM. There are 17 residues in the CDR3. After removal of 7 bases from V and 2 bases from J, the junction contained 14 bases not matched to a gene. CDR3 in amino acids: CASTTPTSGTRQETQYF. The CDR3 nucleotides are TGTGCCAGCACCACCCCGACTAGCGGAACTCGACAAGAGACCCAGTACTTC.

The chain carries TRBV19 and TRBJ1-2; D remains unclear. V was clipped by 5 bases and J by 5 bases, with 12 bases between them. Germline lookup yields CDR1 LNHDA and CDR2 SQIVND (reference sequence). The length of the CDR3 is 13 residues. The CDR3 is CASSPSQKYGYTF. The CDR3 bases are TGTGCCAGTAGTCCTTCCCAGAAATATGGCTACACCTTC.

The chain uses TRBV5-4 and TRBJ2-1; maybe TRBD2 (7 bases). The V end was cut by 0 bases, the J end by 7 bases, with 20 bases between. The CDR3 length is 17 residues. Germline CDR1 is SGHNT and CDR2 is YYREEE (reference sequence). CDR3: CASSLEDRLASVNEQFF. DNA for the CDR3: TGTGCCAGCAGCTTGGAGGACAGACTAGCTTCGGTTAATGAGCAGTTCTTC.

J is TRBJ2-3 and V is TRBV7-2, with no clear D. V was clipped by 4 bases and J by 4 bases, with 12 bases between them. This CDR3 comprises 14 residues. The germline V gene encodes CDR1 SGHTA and CDR2 FQGNSA. This chain's CDR3 is CASSYSRSADTQYF. The CDR3 DNA follows: TGTGCCAGCAGCTACTCCCGGTCTGCAGATACGCAGTATTTT.

The rearrangement uses TRBV15 and TRBJ1-6; a possible D gene is TRBD1 (6 bases). V was cut by 0 bases and J by 7 bases, with 16 bases left in between. The CDR3 runs to 17 residues. CDR1 and CDR2 (germline): LNHNV, YYDKDF (reference sequence). The CDR3 DNA reads TGTGCCACCAGCAGAGAAGGATTGGGGGCGCAGAATTCACCCCTCCACTTT. It encodes CATSREGLGAQNSPLHF.

This chain connects TRBV4-1 to TRBJ2-2; 10 bases are shared with TRBD1. J lost 7 bases, V lost 1 base, and 6 bases had no gene match. The CDR3 extends over 16 amino acids. CDR1 MGHRA and CDR2 YSYEKL come from the germline V gene. The CDR3, as DNA: TGCGCCAGCAGCCAAGCGACAGGGGGCTCTGGCGGGGAGCTGTTTTTT. Amino acid sequence: CASSQATGGSGGELFF.

The J gene is TRBJ2-6, the V gene TRBV5-4; D may be TRBD2 (7 bases). The CDR3 is 17 residues long. Germline lookup yields CDR1 SGHNT and CDR2 YYREEE (reference sequence). Trimming removed 6 bases from V and 4 bases from J, with 20 bases in between. Here the CDR3 reads CASTPRGGAAGANVLTF. The CDR3 DNA follows: TGTGCCAGCACTCCGAGGGGGGGCGCGGCCGGGGCCAACGTCCTGACTTTC.